A selection of T cell receptor beta chains follows, all from one sample in a study of blood T cell repertoires in COVID-19. Repertoires were generated with immunoSEQ multiplex PCR, while TCRdb's copy carries only in-frame clones and drops some. The table includes about 180,000 clones, about 82% detected once. The sequenced sample consisted of peripheral blood. Receptor source: a middle-aged man with active or convalescent COVID-19. Both conserved end residues are part of each CDR3. A D gene is named only where the DNA matches it firmly. A clone size is listed for some rows: how often the clone was seen (once, few, many), or a class if it is expanded.

J gene,V gene,clone size,D gene,CDR3 protein
TRBJ2-7,TRBV19,-,-,CASSMQSSSYEQYF
TRBJ1-4,TRBV18,-,TRBD1,CASSRGTGGSNEKLFF
TRBJ2-7,TRBV6-6,-,TRBD2,CASSGGLAGEQYF
TRBJ2-1,TRBV29-1,-,-,CSVEEGGPQFF
TRBJ2-1,TRBV27,-,TRBD2,CASSSGRSSYNEQFF
TRBJ1-3,TRBV11-3,-,-,CASSLRSDSGNTIYF
TRBJ1-3,TRBV6-5,-,-,CASSYSRGSGNTIYF
TRBJ1-4,TRBV19,-,-,CASSVNRATNEKLFF
TRBJ2-3,TRBV24-1,-,TRBD2,CATSEGGTRVDTQYF
TRBJ2-1,TRBV6-2/TRBV6-3,-,-,CASSSSLGQFF
TRBJ2-1,TRBV27,-,-,CAGSLGSNEQFF
TRBJ2-3,TRBV5-1,-,TRBD1,CASRKTGVTDTQYF
TRBJ2-5,TRBV7-9,once,TRBD2,CASSLGGGASRETQYF
TRBJ2-4,TRBV4-3,-,-,CASSQEPSGKNIQYF
TRBJ1-1,TRBV3-1/TRBV3-2,-,-,CASSQEGHPRGAFF
TRBJ1-5,TRBV2,-,-,CASSERGFGADSNQPQHF
TRBJ2-1,TRBV24-1,-,TRBD2,CATSDSSGASYNEQFF
TRBJ1-1,TRBV7-3,-,-,CASSLGQGNTEAFF
TRBJ2-1,TRBV6-5,few,TRBD2,CASSYREAGRDEQFF
TRBJ1-5,TRBV19,-,-,CASSIRTGNQPQHF
TRBJ1-2,TRBV6-6,once,TRBD1,CASSYGQGDYGYTF
TRBJ2-3,TRBV6-4,-,-,CASSPESTDTQYF
TRBJ2-1,TRBV15,-,-,CATSRDHETYNEQFF
TRBJ2-1,TRBV21-1,-,-,CASSTGTSFEQFF
TRBJ2-5,TRBV6-2/TRBV6-3,once,TRBD2,CASSYPGTSGQETQYF
TRBJ1-2,TRBV2,-,TRBD1,CARQGGGYTF
TRBJ1-2,TRBV5-5,-,TRBD1,CASSGEQGPNYGYTF
TRBJ2-1,TRBV24-1,-,-,CATSDRSASNNNEQFF
TRBJ2-1,TRBV4-3,-,TRBD2,CASSQAGGVEQFF
TRBJ2-3,TRBV19,-,TRBD1,CASKVGQGTADTQYF
TRBJ2-7,TRBV20-1,-,-,CSAWTGNEQYF